This T cell receptor (beta chain) was retrieved from a study of cytomegalovirus exposure and HLA in healthy donors. Researchers ran the PCR with 60 Vbeta and 13 Jbeta primers. The method was immunoSEQ multiplex PCR; TCRdb's version includes in-frame clones alone and lacks a portion of them. The sample lists some 200,000 clones, nearly 80% occurring once. Points on this clone: Its specificity is not known.

General study findings and limits: Later analysis identified a missense DCLRE1C variant that was linked to TCR beta V- and J-gene trimming. Further analysis was carried out later, and it showed several of the most significant clusters appearing linked to common viral pathogens. HLA alleles showed associations with some 17,000 TCR beta sequences in a later analysis, at a 0.05 false discovery rate. V segments that were indistinguishable, TRBV6-2 and TRBV6-3 among them, were omitted from analysis.

Trimming removed 0 bases from V and 0 bases from J, with 6 bases in between. Germline CDR1 reads LNHNV; CDR2 reads YYDKDF (reference sequence). CDR3 length equals 15 residues. The sequenced sample consisted of PBMCs. The receptor was isolated from a man younger than 35 in good health and CMV-seronegative. This chain links TRBV15 with TRBJ1-3, with a weak D call TRBD1 (5 bases). The CDR3 here is CATSRDRVSGNTIYF. For the CDR3, the DNA is TGTGCCACCAGCAGAGACAGGGTCTCTGGAAACACCATATATTTT. The full variable domain, completed using reference TRBV15 and TRBJ1-3, is DAMVIQNPRYQVTQFGKPVTLSCSQTLNHNVMYWYQQKSSQAPKLLFHYYDKDFNNEADTPDNFQSRRPNTSFCFLDIRSPGLGDTAMYLCATSRDRVSGNTIYFGEGSWLTVV.